This T cell receptor (beta chain) was captured by sequencing in a study of T-cell reconstitution after alpha-beta-depleted transplantation in children. Study observations and caveats: Newly produced T cells mostly provided counts and TCRbeta diversity after one year, as hyperexpanded clones declined.

Of note for this clonotype: What it recognizes is unknown.

The TCRbeta library was prepared with unique molecular identifiers. TCRdb ran MiXCR on the PCR reads and lists one entry per CDR3 protein. The repertoire holds approximately 300,000 distinct CDR3 sequences, with about a tenth as singletons. Germline V gene sequence: CDR1 LGHNT, CDR2 FRNRAP. This CDR3 has 14 amino acids. The germline V and J ends were trimmed by 7 bases and 4 bases, with 16 bases remaining between them. This clonotype originated in a boy under three years old with acute myeloid leukemia, due to receive a stem cell transplant. The V call is TRBV12-5, the J call TRBJ2-5, with D perhaps TRBD1 (7 bases). Sequenced here: PBMCs, sampled before TCRalphabeta/CD19-depleted stem cell transplant. The CDR3 sequence: CASASGGTRETQYF. The CDR3 DNA is TGTGCTAGTGCCTCAGGGGGGACGAGAGAGACCCAGTACTTC.